This T cell receptor beta chain was obtained from a study of tumor-infiltrating lymphocytes in primary liver carcinoma. Study summary: The tumors ranged from about 4.2 to 10 cm across and fell within stage T1-T3 N0M0.

Unsorted whole blood supplied the blood RNA, and germline DNA was isolated too. A constant-region primer served to make TCR beta cDNA from about 530 ng total RNA. Slightly modified ARM-PCR with three nested multiplex PCR rounds yielded TCR beta libraries. The first two PCR rounds used TRBV1-TRBV30 forward primers with a C-beta reverse primer, 10 to 11 cycles each. TCRdb passed the multiplex PCR reads through MiXCR, listing each CDR3 protein once. The data contain 300,000 to 350,000 distinct CDR3 sequences, nearly 60% of them singletons. In germline, CDR1 is SGHNT, CDR2 YENEEA. CDR3 size: 15 residues. The V end was cut by 2 bases, the J end by 2 bases, with 12 bases between. Worth noting for this clonotype: This may come from a read error, since a much larger clone is one base off.

The TCR was taken from a young woman with primary liver carcinoma and hepatitis B virus infection. Sequencing input: peripheral blood. This chain joins TRBV11-3 and TRBJ2-5; possibly TRBD2 for D (5 bases). The CDR3 here is CASSLSFREQETQYF. DNA of the CDR3: TGTGCCAGCAGCTTAAGCTTCCGGGAACAAGAGACCCAGTACTTC.